Given below is one T cell receptor (beta chain) in context. Its antigen has not been determined. No base quality information exists; no much larger clone differs at one position. TCR CDR3 regions were amplified from genomic DNA by multiplex PCR using the deep immunoSEQ assay. Extracted genomic DNA from each cell subset was distributed evenly across all wells of several immunoSEQ 96-well plates, and each plate was treated as a replicate. For sorted subsets, each replicate PCR was loaded with about 0.2 ug genomic DNA, equivalent to 25,000 to 30,000 T cell genomes. The purified libraries were quantified using a Qubit 3.0 fluorometer, sized with a Bioanalyzer 2100, and then quantified again using the KAPA Library Quantification kit. Every immunoSEQ 96-well plate was sequenced on a dedicated single-read 150-cycle Illumina NextSeq 550 flow cell. The original pipeline was this. Because the immunoSEQ output included only junctional sequences and no quality scores, the filtering could not be the same as the filtering used for full-length reads. Sequences were annotated with PyIR, a Python wrapper for IgBLAST v1.9, using IMGT germline references to assign V/J genes and CDR3. Reads were removed for weak V/J assignments (E-value above 1e-6), missing CDR3, stop codons, out-of-frame junctions, or ambiguous translated residues. V3J clonotypes were defined as sequences sharing the same inferred V gene, J gene, and CDR3 amino acid sequence. Percentage overlap between repertoires was calculated by dividing the number of shared unique clonotypes by the size of the smaller repertoire. Repertoire richness was assessed with RTK rarefaction, the Chao1 estimator, and Recon v2.1 estimates of unobserved clonotypes. OLGA was used to compute generation probabilities for all TCRbeta clonotypes that the gDNA method yielded from a few donors. TCRdb limited this immuneACCESS table to in-frame rearrangements with V and J called. A share of clones is missing; checked studies link under half to unresolved V genes, and the rest is unexplained. That table is the source of V, J and clone size, and D and trimming were worked out from the DNA. The sample table records about 2.4 million clones; 93% of these occur just once. Around 0.4% of the sample lies in the top ten.

The data originate from a study of shared clonotypes between healthy human individuals (dated by TCRdb to 2020 to 2021). Notes on the research overall: The cohort comprised two women and a few men aged 18 to 49 years. Between about 0.94 and 8.9 billion PBMCs per donor were obtained by leukapheresis. To estimate repertoire size and how much clonotype sharing occurs between individuals, the study deeply sequenced the blood TCR repertoires of roughly 5 healthy adults. For each donor, CD4 naive and CD4 memory were each given three plates, CD8 naive was given two plates, and CD8 memory was given one plate. To increase sequencing depth and limit assay-specific biases, TCR repertoire library preparation and sequencing were carried out by different laboratories using diverse techniques.

The CDR3 sequence holds 11 residues, the cysteine and phenylalanine included. This entry keeps only the CDR3 DNA: 33 bases, framed from base 1. CDR1 and CDR2 are drawn from the germline V gene: MDHEN, SYDVKM. Here is what the overall study found, with its caveats: Because the study included a small number of donors, the genetic and exposure-history diversity represented was limited. Higher generation probabilities were observed for clonotypes shared by all four sorted-subset donors than for non-shared clonotypes. Rarefaction of sorted-subset datasets indicated incomplete sequencing despite the large sequencing depth. Based on pairwise subsampling, the degree of clonotype sharing among donors was expected to be affected by sequencing depth. Across several donors, roughly 5.1% of naive CD4, roughly 3.5% of naive CD8, approximately 2.5% of memory CD4, and under 0.45% of memory CD8 clonotypes were shared. Estimated clonotype richness was generally larger for naive than for memory subsets. Sampling was limited to blood, and TCR repertoires in tissue likely differ from TCR repertoires in blood.

Healthy HIV-negative adults with no recently reported acute infections or vaccinations were included as donors. Every donor was a Caucasian adult residing in Nashville, Tennessee, USA. Magnetic negative selection was used to enrich CD4+ T cells, after which naive cells were positively selected on CD45RA and the negative fraction became the memory subset. Blood was obtained by leukapheresis, after which PBMCs were separated by Ficoll-Histopaque density gradient centrifugation and cryopreserved in liquid nitrogen vapor phase. Purity and quantity of every magnetically sorted T cell population were checked by analytical flow cytometry. Each sorted fraction had its genomic DNA isolated and then quantified by UV absorbance on a Nanodrop 2000c.

In this chain, TRBV28 is recombined with TRBJ1-1; the best D guess is TRBD1, with 6 bases matching. Sequenced: naive CD4+ T cells from PBMCs. The cell subset or site label, as the study defines it: CD45RA+ positively selected. This sequence was found in a man in his late teens or twenties in good health. Some clones in this sample may be carry-over from other donors' samples. The sequenced DNA: TGTGTTGCGACAGGTCCGGAGAGGGCTTTCTTT. Translated, this gives CVATGPERAFF.